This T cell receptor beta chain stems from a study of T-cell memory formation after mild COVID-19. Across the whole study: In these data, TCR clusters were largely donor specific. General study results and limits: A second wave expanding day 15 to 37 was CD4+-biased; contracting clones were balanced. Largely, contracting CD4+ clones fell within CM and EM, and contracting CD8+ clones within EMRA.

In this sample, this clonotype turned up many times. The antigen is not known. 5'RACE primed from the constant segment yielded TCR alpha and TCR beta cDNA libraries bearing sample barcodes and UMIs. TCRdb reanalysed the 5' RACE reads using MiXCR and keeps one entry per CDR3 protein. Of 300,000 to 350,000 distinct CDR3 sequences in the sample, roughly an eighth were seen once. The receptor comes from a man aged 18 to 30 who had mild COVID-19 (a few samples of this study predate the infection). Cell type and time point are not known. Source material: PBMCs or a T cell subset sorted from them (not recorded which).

The CDR3 sequence: CSASPDGRYNSPLHF. The CDR3 region has the DNA TGCAGTGCTAGCCCGGACGGCCGATATAATTCACCCCTCCACTTT. The V gene is TRBV20-1, the J gene TRBJ1-6; unclear D gene. The V gene's germline CDR1 is DFQATT and CDR2 SNEGSKA (reference sequence). This CDR3 contains 15 residues. V was trimmed by 3 bases and J by 4 bases, leaving 13 bases between them.